One and the same sample provided the 27 T cell receptor beta chains below, sequenced in a study of blood T cell repertoires in COVID-19. Assay: immunoSEQ multiplex PCR; the TCRdb copy retains only in-frame clones and omits some. Of approximately 200,000 clones detected, approximately 86% appear once; the ten largest clones hold about a tenth. Sequencing input: PBMCs or T cells enriched from blood (not recorded which). The receptors shown here come from a man between 18 and 35 years old with acute COVID-19.

This chain uses TRBV12-2 with TRBJ1-6; the DNA was not compared with TRBD1, the D call given in the table. TRBV12-2 is shown as a pseudogene. The CDR3 is made up of 15 amino acids. DNA of the CDR3: TGTGCAAGTCGCCCAATAAGACAGGGTAGATCACCCCTCCACTTT. It is translated as CASRPIRQGRSPLHF.

This chain connects TRBV19 to TRBJ2-5, with 11 bases matching TRBD2. Germline CDR1 is LNHDA and CDR2 is SQIVND (reference sequence). This CDR3 spans 17 amino acids. The V segment lost 4 bases and the J segment 1 base; nucleotides outside the gene matches: 8. The DNA of the CDR3 is TGTGCCAGTAGTAGAGGGGCTAGCGGGGGGATCCAAGAGACCCAGTACTTC. Translation: CASSRGASGGIQETQYF.

The V gene is TRBV25-1, the J gene TRBJ1-1; D gene uncertain. The CDR3 has 13 residues. V was pared by 5 bases and J by 2 bases, with 9 bases between. Germline V lookup: CDR1 MGHDK, CDR2 SYGVNS. CDR3 sequence reads: CASSLSINTEAFF. Here the CDR3 DNA reads TGTGCCAGCAGTTTGAGTATAAACACTGAAGCTTTCTTT. Complete variable domain (other parts from reference TRBV25-1 and TRBJ1-1): EADIYQTPRYLVIGTGKKITLECSQTMGHDKMYWYQQDPGMELHLIHYSYGVNSTEKGDLSSESTVSRIRTEHFPLTLESARPSHTSQYLCASSLSINTEAFFGQGTRLTVV.

This chain uses TRBV19 with TRBJ1-5; D ambiguous. Germline V gene sequence: CDR1 LNHDA, CDR2 SQIVND (reference sequence). V gave up 1 base and J gave up 3 bases, with 7 bases separating them. The CDR3 extends over 14 amino acids. The CDR3 coding sequence is TGTGCCAGTAGTATAGGACTGTTCAATCAGCCCCAGCATTTT. Translated, it gives CASSIGLFNQPQHF.

The rearrangement joins TRBV18 to TRBJ2-7, with 8 bases aligning to TRBD1. This CDR3 is 12 amino acids long. CDR1 and CDR2 from the germline V gene are KGHSH and LQKENI. The J segment lost 6 bases and the V segment lost 3 bases, leaving 1 base of the junction unmatched. The CDR3 loop is CASSPDRAEQYF. DNA for the CDR3: TGTGCCAGCTCACCGGACAGGGCCGAGCAGTACTTC.

The V and J genes are TRBV19 and TRBJ1-1; 10 nucleotides align to TRBD1. V lost 2 bases, J lost 3 bases, and 6 bases stayed unmatched. The CDR3 sequence is 16 residues long. Germline CDR1 reads LNHDA; CDR2 reads SQIVND (reference sequence). CDR3 DNA: TGTGCCAGTAGTATACTCAGACAGGGGGCCGACACTGAAGCTTTCTTT. Translated: CASSILRQGADTEAFF.

This chain uses TRBV2 with TRBJ2-2; no firm D call. The CDR3 length is 13 residues. Germline CDR1 and CDR2: SNHLY and FYNNEI. Trimming took 5 bases from V and 5 from J, leaving 9 bases between them. CDR3 loop: CASSRSETGELFF. CDR3 in DNA: TGTGCCAGCAGTAGATCGGAGACCGGGGAGCTGTTTTTT.

The chain links TRBV5-6 to TRBJ1-1; TRBD1 matches at 12 bases. The V gene's germline CDR1 is SGHDT and CDR2 YYEEEE. V lost 3 bases, J lost 5 bases, and 11 bases stayed unmatched. The length of the CDR3 is 17 residues. The CDR3: CASSSEGTGGVDTEAFF. DNA of the CDR3: TGTGCCAGCAGCTCTGAAGGGACAGGGGGCGTGGATACTGAAGCTTTCTTT.

The V and J genes are TRBV18 and TRBJ1-1, with no clear D. The ends were cut back, 6 bases at V and 0 bases at J, with 14 bases in the middle. This CDR3 contains 15 residues. Germline-derived CDR1 and CDR2 are KGHSH and LQKENI. CDR3 in amino acids: CASSLAESMNTEAFF. As DNA, the CDR3 is TGTGCCAGCTCCCTAGCCGAAAGCATGAACACTGAAGCTTTCTTT.

This chain links TRBV19 with TRBJ2-3; the match to TRBD2 covers 11 bases. The CDR3 has 16 amino acids. The V segment lost 4 bases and the J segment 2 bases; nucleotides outside the gene matches: 5. The germline V gene has CDR1 LNHDA and CDR2 SQIVND (reference sequence). CDR3 coding DNA: TGTGCCAGTAGTACTAGACTAGCGGGACCCACAGATACGCAGTATTTT. This translates into CASSTRLAGPTDTQYF.

This chain uses TRBV4-2 with TRBJ2-5, with D possibly TRBD1 on 5 matching bases. V was trimmed by 4 bases and J by 4 bases, leaving 13 bases between them. Germline CDR1 reads LGHNA; CDR2 reads YNFKEQ. This CDR3 has 14 residues. CDR3 coding DNA: TGTGCCAGCAGCCGGGAAGGGGTAGGAGAGACCCAGTACTTC. It specifies CASSREGVGETQYF.

The chain links TRBV7-9 to TRBJ1-2; 8 bases are a match to TRBD1. Per germline, CDR1 SEHNR and CDR2 FQNEAQ (reference sequence). This CDR3 region has 15 residues. V shed 4 bases and J 6 bases; nucleotides not matched to a gene: 10. The CDR3 DNA reads TGTGCCAGCAGCTCAGACCCAGGGGGCGCGAATGGCTACACCTTC. This codes for CASSSDPGGANGYTF.

The rearrangement uses TRBV5-1 and TRBJ2-1, with D perhaps matching TRBD1 (6 bases). The CDR3 sequence is 14 residues long. V lost 2 bases to trimming and J lost 8 bases, with 14 bases between them. In germline, CDR1 is SGHRS, CDR2 YFSETQ. The CDR3 coding sequence is TGCGCCAGCAGCTTAACCCACAGGGACGATGAGCAGTTCTTC. It yields the protein CASSLTHRDDEQFF.

In this sample, this clone turned up a few times. The rearrangement uses TRBV27 and TRBJ2-1; the match to TRBD2 covers 10 bases. Germline trimming cut 5 bases from V and 2 bases from J; bases unmatched to any gene: 3. Germline CDR1 and CDR2: MNHEY and SMNVEV (reference sequence). CDR3 length equals 15 residues. CDR3 residues: CASSASGRPYNEQFF. In nucleotides, the CDR3 is TGTGCCAGCAGTGCTAGCGGGAGACCCTACAATGAGCAGTTCTTC.

This chain links TRBV2 with TRBJ1-6, with D perhaps TRBD1 (6 bases). The V and J ends lost 6 bases and 2 bases respectively, with 17 bases between them. The germline V gene encodes CDR1 SNHLY and CDR2 FYNNEI. CDR3 size: 17 residues. This chain's CDR3 is CASSDTKTGPYNSPLHF. For the CDR3, the DNA is TGTGCCAGCAGCGATACAAAGACAGGACCCTATAATTCACCCCTCCACTTT.

The chain joins TRBV29-1 to TRBJ1-1; weak D call: TRBD1 (5 bases). The germline V and J ends were trimmed by 7 bases and 1 base, with 10 bases remaining between them. Germline CDR1 SQVTM, CDR2 ANQGSEA. CDR3 length: 12 amino acids. The DNA for the CDR3 is TGCAGCGCGATTACAGGGAACACTGAAGCTTTCTTT. Protein product: CSAITGNTEAFF.

The rearrangement joins TRBV14 to TRBJ1-1; D gene uncertain. Trimming removed 4 bases from V and 0 bases from J, with 6 bases in between. CDR3 size: 13 residues. Germline values: CDR1 SGHDN, CDR2 FVKESK. CDR3 DNA: TGTGCCAGCAGCCCAGTTATGAACACTGAAGCTTTCTTT. It encodes CASSPVMNTEAFF.

As for this clone: A much larger clone is a single base away; this may be a read error. The chain employs TRBV9 and TRBJ1-1; D ambiguous. Germline-derived CDR1 and CDR2 are SGDLS and YYNGEE. V was trimmed by 3 bases and J by 0 bases, leaving 3 bases between them. This CDR3 is built from 12 residues. The CDR3 reads CASSAMNTEAFF. DNA of the CDR3: TGTGCCAGCAGCGCAATGAACACTGAAGCTTTCTTT.

This clone has only one observation. The chain has TRBV6-5 and TRBJ2-1; TRBD2 agrees at 10 bases. J lost 4 bases, V lost 5 bases, and 5 bases had no gene match. In germline, CDR1 is MNHEY, CDR2 SVGAGI. There are 15 residues in the CDR3. CDR3 in amino acids: CASSTSGNGYNEQFF. The CDR3 coding sequence is TGTGCCAGCAGTACTAGCGGGAATGGGTACAATGAGCAGTTCTTC.

This clone was picked up a small number of times. The gene calls are TRBV28 and TRBJ1-1; 8 bases are a match to TRBD1. The CDR3 covers 19 residues. V was pared by 2 bases and J by 0 bases, with 14 bases of the junction left unmatched. Germline CDR1 MDHEN, CDR2 SYDVKM. The CDR3 nucleotides are TGTGCCAGCAGTTTACAAGGACTCAGACAGGGGATGATGAACACTGAAGCTTTCTTT. Residues: CASSLQGLRQGMMNTEAFF.

The CDR3 reads CASSLGLGYEQYF. For the CDR3, the DNA is TGTGCCAGCAGTTTAGGACTCGGATACGAGCAGTACTTC. The chain employs TRBV27 and TRBJ2-7, with D tentatively TRBD2 (5 bases). The V and J ends lost 2 bases and 4 bases respectively, with 9 bases between them. Germline values: CDR1 MNHEY, CDR2 SMNVEV (reference sequence). The CDR3 contains 13 residues.

The chain uses TRBV10-3 and TRBJ2-3, with 9 bases that match TRBD2. Trimming at V came to 3 bases and at J to 1 base, leaving 5 bases not matched to a gene. Germline lookup yields CDR1 ENHRY and CDR2 SYGVKD. The CDR3 sequence is 16 residues long. The CDR3 loop is CAISDSGRGGTDTQYF. Written as DNA, the CDR3 is TGTGCCATCAGTGATAGCGGGAGAGGGGGCACAGATACGCAGTATTTT.

This clone was detected once. The chain employs TRBV7-9 and TRBJ2-2; weak D call: TRBD2 (5 bases). The germline V and J ends were trimmed by 5 bases and 6 bases, with 13 bases remaining between them. The germline V gene has CDR1 SEHNR and CDR2 FQNEAQ (reference sequence). The CDR3 sequence is 14 residues long. As DNA, the CDR3 is TGTGCCAGCAGCACACCCACGGAGGCCGGGGAGCTGTTTTTT. This encodes CASSTPTEAGELFF. The complete variable domain, with remaining parts taken from reference TRBV7-9 and TRBJ2-2, reads DTGVSQNPRHKITKRGQNVTFRCDPISEHNRLYWYRQTLGQGPEFLTYFQNEAQLEKSRLLSDRFSAERPKGSFSTLEIQRTEQGDSAMYLCASSTPTEAGELFFGEGSRLTVL.

This chain links TRBV28 with TRBJ2-7, with a tentative D call TRBD2 (6 bases). Trimming left V 5 bases short and J 3 bases short, with 8 bases between. CDR3 length equals 12 residues. Germline lookup yields CDR1 MDHEN and CDR2 SYDVKM. CDR3 DNA sequence: TGTGCCAGCAGTACCGGGGGCTACGAGCAGTACTTC. Translated: CASSTGGYEQYF. The full variable domain, in which reference TRBV28 and TRBJ2-7 provide the parts outside the CDR3, is DVKVTQSSRYLVKRTGEKVFLECVQDMDHENMFWYRQDPGLGLRLIYFSYDVKMKEKGDIPEGYSVSREKKERFSLILESASTNQTSMYLCASSTGGYEQYFGPGTRLTVT.

The chain employs TRBV7-9 and TRBJ2-1, with unresolved D. This CDR3 comprises 14 residues. Trimming shortened V by 0 bases and J by 7 bases, and 10 bases separated the two germline ends. Looked up from germline, CDR1 is SEHNR and CDR2 is FQNEAQ (reference sequence). The CDR3 DNA reads TGTGCCAGCAGCTTAGCATTAATAGAAAATGAGCAGTTCTTC. This translates into CASSLALIENEQFF.

The gene calls are TRBV2 and TRBJ2-7, with 10 bases matching TRBD1. Germline CDR1 SNHLY, CDR2 FYNNEI. The length of the CDR3 is 13 residues. V was pared by 5 bases and J by 4 bases, with 2 bases of the junction left unmatched. CDR3 coding DNA: TGTGCCAGCAGTCTGGGACAGGGGTACGAGCAGTACTTC. This encodes CASSLGQGYEQYF.

The chain carries TRBV5-1 and TRBJ2-5; 14 bases are a match to TRBD2. CDR3 length equals 16 residues. The V segment lost 3 bases and the J segment 5 bases; nucleotides outside the gene matches: 6. CDR1 is SGHRS and CDR2 is YFSETQ in the germline V gene. In DNA form, the CDR3 reads TGCGCCAGCAGCTCGGGACTAGCGGGAGTAGGGGAGACCCAGTACTTC. Its protein is CASSSGLAGVGETQYF.